This T cell receptor beta chain was captured by sequencing in a study of shared clonotypes between healthy human individuals. Profiling relied on immunoSEQ multiplex PCR, and the TCRdb table lists in-frame clones only, not all of them. The sample lists hundreds of thousands of clones, about 95% occurring once. In its sample, this clone was seen once. V lost 6 bases and J lost 10, with 16 bases in between. Germline loops: CDR1 MDHEN, CDR2 SYDVKM. The CDR3 consists of 13 residues. The receptor comes from a woman aged 25-40 years in good health. The chain uses TRBV28 and TRBJ2-1; maybe TRBD1 (6 bases). Sequenced sample: naive CD4+ T cells sorted from blood. This sample's subset: CD45RA+ positively selected. The CDR3 loop reads CASREQGLYEQFF. The CDR3 region has the DNA TGTGCCAGCAGAGAGCAGGGGTTATACGAGCAGTTCTTC.